The 8 T cell receptor beta chains in this list originate from one sample, sequenced in a study of T cell responses to AZD1222 COVID-19 vaccine. Sequenced by immunoSEQ multiplex PCR; TCRdb stores in-frame clones only, minus some. The repertoire holds 130,000 to 150,000 clones, with approximately 90% as singletons. This specimen consisted of peripheral blood, obtained on day 0 of MenACWY control vaccination. The receptors shown here come from an adult in good health.

This chain links TRBV7-9 with TRBJ1-6; weak D call: TRBD1 (5 bases). The germline gives CDR1 SEHNR, CDR2 FQNEAQ (reference sequence). The CDR3 sequence is 14 residues long. V lost 2 bases and J 5 bases, leaving 7 bases between the germline ends. Written as DNA, the CDR3 is TGTGCCAGCAGCTTAATGGGGGATAATTCACCCCTCCACTTT. This translates into CASSLMGDNSPLHF.

The chain is built from TRBV27 and TRBJ2-7, with a possible D match to TRBD1 (5 bases). CDR1 and CDR2 from the germline V gene are MNHEY and SMNVEV (reference sequence). V lost 4 bases and J lost 0, with 10 bases in between. The CDR3 has 14 amino acids. This CDR3 reads CASSSQVISYEQYF. For the CDR3, the DNA is TGTGCCAGCAGTTCACAGGTAATCTCCTACGAGCAGTACTTC.

This clone was observed once. This chain uses TRBV4-3 with TRBJ1-2, with TRBD1 matching over 7 bases. J was trimmed by 4 bases and V by 3 bases; bases with no gene match: 11. This CDR3 spans 16 amino acids. Germline CDR1 LGHNA, CDR2 YSLEER. CDR3 sequence: CASSQGRQGTLYGYTF. CDR3 coding DNA: TGCGCCAGCAGCCAGGGGAGACAGGGAACCCTCTATGGCTACACCTTC.

This chain uses TRBV4-2 with TRBJ2-6, with D perhaps matching TRBD2 (5 bases). Germline values: CDR1 LGHNA, CDR2 YNFKEQ. The CDR3 totals 18 residues. V was pared by 1 base and J by 1 base, with 14 bases between. The CDR3: CASSQGGSAISGANVLTF. The CDR3 nucleotides read TGTGCCAGCAGCCAAGGGGGTAGCGCTATATCTGGGGCCAACGTCCTGACTTTC.

The rearrangement links TRBV5-1 to TRBJ2-1, with 7 bases fitting TRBD2. From germline, CDR1 is SGHRS and CDR2 YFSETQ. V shed 3 bases and J 10 bases; nucleotides not matched to a gene: 13. This CDR3 contains 15 residues. CDR3 sequence (DNA): TGCGCCAGCAGCTACCGTCGGGACTACTTTTCGGAGCAGTTCTTC. It specifies CASSYRRDYFSEQFF.

The chain is built from TRBV27 and TRBJ2-1; D unclear. This CDR3 is 17 amino acids long. V shed 5 bases and J shed 7 bases, with 24 bases lying between them. Germline V gene data show CDR1 as MNHEY and CDR2 as SMNVEV (reference sequence). CDR3 DNA sequence: TGTGCCAGCAGTCGCATCCCCGTTTGGGTTCTCGGGAATGAGCAGTTCTTC. Translation gives CASSRIPVWVLGNEQFF.

The count of this clone is one. The chain employs TRBV5-1 and TRBJ1-1, with D perhaps TRBD1 (6 bases). Germline assignment: CDR1 SGHRS and CDR2 YFSETQ. The CDR3 extends over 16 amino acids. V shed 0 bases and J shed 4 bases, with 16 bases lying between them. CDR3 amino acids: CASSLGGGADGTEAFF. DNA for the CDR3: TGCGCCAGCAGCTTGGGCGGGGGCGCTGATGGCACTGAAGCTTTCTTT.

Concerning this clone: The same CDR3 also results from other DNA sequences found in this sample. The CDR3 is CASSPTGSYEQYF. The CDR3 DNA reads TGTGCCAGCAGCCCGACAGGGAGTTACGAGCAGTACTTC. This chain uses TRBV7-2 with TRBJ2-7, with 7 bases lining up with TRBD1. The trim removed 5 bases at V and 4 bases at J, leaving 5 bases unmatched. Germline V gene data show CDR1 as SGHTA and CDR2 as FQGNSA. The CDR3 runs 13 residues. The full variable domain, in which reference TRBV7-2 and TRBJ2-7 provide the parts outside the CDR3, is GAGVSQSPSNKVTEKGKDVELRCDPISGHTALYWYRQSLGQGLEFLIYFQGNSAPDKSGLPSDRFSAERTGGSVSTLTIQRTQQEDSAVYLCASSPTGSYEQYFGPGTRLTVT.